The rows below give T cell receptor beta chains drawn from one sample of a study of cytotoxic CD8 clonotypes in ibrutinib-treated CLL. Here immunoSEQ multiplex PCR was the method, and the copy in TCRdb shows in-frame clones only, minus some. Among about 300,000 clones listed, roughly 76% were seen once. The sequenced sample was PBMCs, obtained at disease progression, from a patient treated with ibrutinib. The receptors come from a human donor with chronic lymphocytic leukemia. CDR3s include the opening cysteine and the closing phenylalanine or tryptophan. A D gene is named only where the DNA matches it firmly. The size field is filled for only some rows; it gives once, few, many or a size class.

len: 17
abundance: .
j_gene: TRBJ2-3
d_gene: .
v_gene: TRBV10-1
CDR3nt: TGCGCCAGCAGTGAGTTCGGACCGGGGCGGGTCACAGATACGCAGTATTTT
CDR3aa: CASSEFGPGRVTDTQYF

len: 12
abundance: few
j_gene: TRBJ2-7
d_gene: .
v_gene: TRBV29-1
CDR3nt: TGCAGCGTATACAGGGAGGGCTACGAGCAGTACTTC
CDR3aa: CSVYREGYEQYF

len: 13
abundance: .
j_gene: TRBJ2-7
d_gene: TRBD2
v_gene: TRBV6-5
CDR3nt: TGTGCCAGCAGGCGGGGGGCCGGGTACGAGCAGTACTTC
CDR3aa: CASRRGAGYEQYF

len: 14
abundance: .
j_gene: TRBJ2-4
d_gene: .
v_gene: TRBV18
CDR3nt: TGTGCCAGCTCACCATCTGAGACCAAAAACATTCAGTACTTC
CDR3aa: CASSPSETKNIQYF

len: 15
abundance: .
j_gene: TRBJ1-2
d_gene: .
v_gene: TRBV7-2
CDR3nt: TGTGCCAGCAGCTTAGTCGCAGGGGCGGCGGGCGGCTACACCTTC
CDR3aa: CASSLVAGAAGGYTF

len: 12
abundance: once
j_gene: TRBJ1-2
d_gene: .
v_gene: TRBV29-1
CDR3nt: TGCAGCGTTATCGGGGTAACGTATGGCTACACCTTC
CDR3aa: CSVIGVTYGYTF

len: 15
abundance: .
j_gene: TRBJ2-3
d_gene: .
v_gene: TRBV6-5
CDR3nt: TGTGCCAGCAGTCCCAATGGGCCTTGGGCAGATACGCAGTATTTT
CDR3aa: CASSPNGPWADTQYF

len: 12
abundance: few
j_gene: TRBJ2-3
d_gene: .
v_gene: TRBV29-1
CDR3nt: TGCAGCGTTGAACCCCTTACAGATACGCAGTATTTT
CDR3aa: CSVEPLTDTQYF

len: 12
abundance: .
j_gene: TRBJ2-2
d_gene: TRBD1
v_gene: TRBV13
CDR3nt: TGTGCCAGCAACAGGGGTGAGGGGGAGCTGTTTTTT
CDR3aa: CASNRGEGELFF

len: 13
abundance: .
j_gene: TRBJ2-1
d_gene: .
v_gene: TRBV2
CDR3nt: TGTGCCAGCAGTTACGACGCGCCGGATGAGCAGTTCTTC
CDR3aa: CASSYDAPDEQFF

len: 14
abundance: .
j_gene: TRBJ1-6
d_gene: .
v_gene: TRBV5-5
CDR3nt: TGTGCCAGCAGCTTGGGAACGCTCCGTTCACCCCTCCACTTT
CDR3aa: CASSLGTLRSPLHF

len: 13
abundance: .
j_gene: TRBJ1-4
d_gene: .
v_gene: TRBV25-1
CDR3nt: TGTGCCAGCAGTGAAGGGGCAATTGAAAAACTGTTTTTT
CDR3aa: CASSEGAIEKLFF

len: 17
abundance: .
j_gene: TRBJ2-7
d_gene: .
v_gene: TRBV7-8
CDR3nt: TGTGCCAGCAGCTTAGTCCCCCCGGGACTTAGCCTGTACGAGCAGTACTTC
CDR3aa: CASSLVPPGLSLYEQYF

len: 15
abundance: .
j_gene: TRBJ2-1
d_gene: TRBD2
v_gene: TRBV5-1
CDR3nt: TGCGCCAGCAGCTTCCCCAGCGGGGCAAACAATGAGCAGTTCTTC
CDR3aa: CASSFPSGANNEQFF

len: 15
abundance: .
j_gene: TRBJ2-3
d_gene: TRBD2
v_gene: TRBV6-1
CDR3nt: TGTGCCAGCAGACTAGCGGGGGGACACACAGATACGCAGTATTTT
CDR3aa: CASRLAGGHTDTQYF

len: 14
abundance: .
j_gene: TRBJ1-1
d_gene: .
v_gene: TRBV5-6
CDR3nt: TGTGCCAGCAGCTTGATAGACGGGTGGGATGAAGCTTTCTTT
CDR3aa: CASSLIDGWDEAFF

len: 16
abundance: .
j_gene: TRBJ1-1
d_gene: .
v_gene: TRBV11-2
CDR3nt: TGTGCCAGCAGCCGACCCAGGGGCGCCATGAACACTGAAGCTTTCTTT
CDR3aa: CASSRPRGAMNTEAFF

len: 15
abundance: .
j_gene: TRBJ1-1
d_gene: TRBD1
v_gene: TRBV9
CDR3nt: TGTGCCAGCAGCGTAGGCCCAGGGGGGAACGCTGAAGCTTTCTTT
CDR3aa: CASSVGPGGNAEAFF

len: 12
abundance: few
j_gene: TRBJ2-7
d_gene: TRBD1
v_gene: TRBV2
CDR3nt: TGTGCCAGCAGTACGGACAGGGCCGAGCAGTACTTC
CDR3aa: CASSTDRAEQYF

len: 18
abundance: .
j_gene: TRBJ2-7
d_gene: TRBD2
v_gene: TRBV27
CDR3nt: TGTGCCAGCCGAAGGTCAGTAATAGCGGGAGGGGGAGCCTACGAGCAGTACTTC
CDR3aa: CASRRSVIAGGGAYEQYF

len: 16
abundance: .
j_gene: TRBJ1-1
d_gene: .
v_gene: TRBV4-1
CDR3nt: TGCGCCAGCAGCCAAGAAGGGTATGGAGGGATAACTGAAGCTTTCTTT
CDR3aa: CASSQEGYGGITEAFF

len: 15
abundance: .
j_gene: TRBJ2-5
d_gene: .
v_gene: TRBV9
CDR3nt: TGTGCCAGCAGCCCCCGACAAGGAAGGCAAGAGACCCAGTACTTC
CDR3aa: CASSPRQGRQETQYF

len: 14
abundance: .
j_gene: TRBJ2-1
d_gene: .
v_gene: TRBV7-2
CDR3nt: TGTGCCACCTCTGAGTTGTACCGCTACAATGAGCAGTTCTTC
CDR3aa: CATSELYRYNEQFF

len: 13
abundance: .
j_gene: TRBJ1-3
d_gene: .
v_gene: TRBV19
CDR3nt: TGTGCCAGTGAGCAGGGCTATGGGAACACCATATATTTT
CDR3aa: CASEQGYGNTIYF

len: 14
abundance: few
j_gene: TRBJ2-7
d_gene: .
v_gene: TRBV5-1
CDR3nt: TGCGCCAGCAGCTTACAGGGTAGCTCCTACGAGCAGTACTTC
CDR3aa: CASSLQGSSYEQYF

len: 17
abundance: once
j_gene: TRBJ2-3
d_gene: .
v_gene: TRBV5-1
CDR3nt: TGCGCCAGCAGCACCCCGGTAGGGAGGGGGGGCACAGATACGCAGTATTTT
CDR3aa: CASSTPVGRGGTDTQYF

len: 16
abundance: .
j_gene: TRBJ2-5
d_gene: .
v_gene: TRBV11-2
CDR3nt: TGTGCCAGCAGCTTAGATTCGTGGTCTTCCCAAGAGACCCAGTACTTC
CDR3aa: CASSLDSWSSQETQYF

len: 16
abundance: .
j_gene: TRBJ2-1
d_gene: TRBD2
v_gene: TRBV25-1
CDR3nt: TGTGCCAGCAGTGAAATTCGGGGGGACTCCTACAATGAGCAGTTCTTC
CDR3aa: CASSEIRGDSYNEQFF

len: 13
abundance: .
j_gene: TRBJ1-2
d_gene: .
v_gene: TRBV2
CDR3nt: TGTGCCAGCAGAGAGCAGGGGAGCTATGGCTACACCTTC
CDR3aa: CASREQGSYGYTF

len: 12
abundance: .
j_gene: TRBJ1-6
d_gene: .
v_gene: TRBV5-1
CDR3nt: TGCGCCAGCAGCAAGGGTAATTCACCCCTCCACTTT
CDR3aa: CASSKGNSPLHF

len: 13
abundance: .
j_gene: TRBJ2-3
d_gene: .
v_gene: TRBV7-7
CDR3nt: TGTGCCAGCAGCTTAGACGGGGCGGGTACGCAGTATTTT
CDR3aa: CASSLDGAGTQYF

len: 18
abundance: .
j_gene: TRBJ2-2
d_gene: .
v_gene: TRBV7-3
CDR3nt: TGTGCCAGCAGCCCCCTAGCTAGCGCCTCCCGGGTGGCCGGGGAGCTGTTTTTT
CDR3aa: CASSPLASASRVAGELFF

len: 14
abundance: .
j_gene: TRBJ2-7
d_gene: TRBD2
v_gene: TRBV10-1
CDR3nt: TGCGCCAGCAGTAGACTAGCGGGGGCCTACGAGCAGTACTTC
CDR3aa: CASSRLAGAYEQYF

len: 13
abundance: few
j_gene: TRBJ1-2
d_gene: .
v_gene: TRBV27
CDR3nt: TGTGCCAGCAGACCGACTGGGGGTGGTGGCTACACCTTC
CDR3aa: CASRPTGGGGYTF

len: 15
abundance: .
j_gene: TRBJ2-3
d_gene: TRBD2
v_gene: TRBV11-2
CDR3nt: TGTGCCAGCAGCCGGACTAGCGGGAGTATAGATACGCAGTATTTT
CDR3aa: CASSRTSGSIDTQYF

len: 13
abundance: .
j_gene: TRBJ1-2
d_gene: .
v_gene: TRBV27
CDR3nt: TGTGCCAGCAGTTTGTACAGCAGCTATGGCTACACCTTC
CDR3aa: CASSLYSSYGYTF

len: 12
abundance: .
j_gene: TRBJ2-5
d_gene: .
v_gene: TRBV6-1
CDR3nt: TGTGCCAGCAGTCTAGCGATCCAGACCCAGTACTTC
CDR3aa: CASSLAIQTQYF

len: 22
abundance: .
j_gene: TRBJ2-1
d_gene: .
v_gene: TRBV15
CDR3nt: TGTGCCACCAGCATTTCACGGGCGAGGGGCTGGCGGGGACGTTCCTCCTACAATGAGCAGTTCTTC
CDR3aa: CATSISRARGWRGRSSYNEQFF

len: 14
abundance: .
j_gene: TRBJ2-7
d_gene: TRBD2
v_gene: TRBV28
CDR3nt: TGTGCCAGCAGTATGCTAGCGGGAAAGTACGAGCAGTACTTC
CDR3aa: CASSMLAGKYEQYF

len: 12
abundance: .
j_gene: TRBJ2-5
d_gene: TRBD1
v_gene: TRBV10-3
CDR3nt: TGTGCCGCTACCGGGACAGAAGAGACCCAGTACTTC
CDR3aa: CAATGTEETQYF